Presented here are 29 T cell receptor beta chains from one specimen sequenced in a study of Graves' ophthalmopathy and Graves' hyperthyroidism. From RNA, the CDR3 regions of TCR beta chains were amplified and sequenced. Scientists carried out first-round RT-PCR using HTBI primers and then a second-round multiplex PCR. MiXCR was run by TCRdb on the multiplex PCR reads, yielding one entry per CDR3 protein. Of 660,000 or so distinct CDR3 sequences in the sample, more than 40% were seen once. Material: peripheral blood. The receptors derive from an adult man with Graves' ophthalmopathy.

This clonotype came up once. The rearrangement joins TRBV7-8 to TRBJ2-1; possibly TRBD2 for D (7 bases). Germline V gene lookup returns CDR1 SGHVS and CDR2 FQNEAQ. This CDR3 spans 15 amino acids. Trimming cost V 1 base and J 10 bases, with 17 bases left between them. CDR3 sequence reads: CASSLDRGAQDEQFF. CDR3 DNA sequence: TGTGCCAGCAGCTTAGATCGGGGGGCGCAGGACGAGCAGTTCTTC. Looking up the rest from reference TRBV7-8 and TRBJ2-1 gives the full variable domain: GAGVSQSPRYKVAKRGQDVALRCDPISGHVSLFWYQQALGQGPEFLTYFQNEAQLDKSGLPSDRFFAERPEGSVSTLKIQRTQQEDSAVYLCASSLDRGAQDEQFFGPGTRLTVL.

This chain joins TRBV11-1 and TRBJ2-7; 8 nucleotides agree with TRBD1. The CDR3 is made up of 16 amino acids. Germline CDR1 SGHAT, CDR2 FQDESV (reference sequence). Trimming cost V 4 bases and J 3 bases; bases outside gene matches: 11. The CDR3 region is CASSSPDRGRIYEQYF. The CDR3 DNA sequence: TGTGCCAGCAGCTCACCAGACAGGGGTAGAATCTACGAGCAGTACTTC.

Details on this clonotype: With a much larger clone just one base away, this may be a read error. The chain uses TRBV20-1 and TRBJ2-5; D is perhaps TRBD1 or TRBD2 (5 bases each). Germline V lookup: CDR1 DFQATT, CDR2 SNEGSKA (reference sequence). CDR3 size: 14 residues. In DNA form, the CDR3 reads TGCAGTGCTAGAGTCGGGACGCAATCAGAGACCCAGTGCTTC. Amino acids: CSARVGTQSETQCF.

This clonotype showed up many times. The chain combines TRBV11-2 with TRBJ1-4; D perhaps matches TRBD1 (5 bases). V dropped 3 bases and J dropped 8 bases, with 10 bases sitting between them. This CDR3 region has 13 residues. The germline CDR1 and CDR2 sequences are SGHAT and FQNNGV. For the CDR3, the DNA is TGTGCCAGCAGCTTGGGGGACCGGGAAAAACTGTTTTTT. Its protein product is CASSLGDREKLFF.

This clonotype was recorded many times. J is TRBJ1-5 and V is TRBV4-3; the D is unclear. Germline values: CDR1 LGHNA, CDR2 YSLEER. This CDR3 region has 14 residues. V was trimmed by 0 bases and J by 6 bases, leaving 9 bases between them. CDR3 bases: TGCGCCAGCAGCCAAGAGAGGATGGGTCAGCCCCAGCATTTT. This codes for CASSQERMGQPQHF.

As regards this clonotype: An end of the junction differs from the germline gene, which may be a read error. The chain links TRBV12-3 or TRBV12-4 to TRBJ2-3; the D is unclear. The CDR3 is 11 residues long. CDR3 DNA sequence: TGTGCTAGCAGCTACAAAGATACGCAGTATTTT. Protein product: CASSYKDTQYF.

On this clonotype: This could be a read error, since a much larger clone is one nucleotide away. The missing conserved phenylalanine or tryptophan at the end of this CDR3 makes a read error likely. The chain employs TRBV20-1 and TRBJ2-5; D call uncertain. CDR1 DFQATT and CDR2 SNEGSKA come from the germline V gene (reference sequence). Trimming removed 2 bases at V and 1 base at J, with 14 bases between. The CDR3 contains 15 residues. The CDR3 here is CSARRTLYSQETQYV. CDR3 nucleotide sequence: TGCAGTGCTAGAAGAACACTATATTCCCAAGAGACCCAGTACGTC.

This clonotype showed up many times. The gene calls are TRBV29-1 and TRBJ1-1; D gene unclear. CDR3 size: 11 residues. V lost 5 bases and J 0 bases, leaving 4 bases between the germline ends. From germline, CDR1 is SQVTM and CDR2 ANQGSEA. CDR3 protein: CSVRLNTEAFF. In DNA, the CDR3 is TGCAGCGTTCGCTTGAACACTGAAGCTTTCTTT.

The chain has TRBV19 and TRBJ1-1, with unresolved D. This CDR3 has 15 residues. CDR1 and CDR2 (germline): LNHDA, SQIVND (reference sequence). Trimming shortened V by 0 bases and J by 1 base, and 9 bases separated the two germline ends. The CDR3, as DNA: TGTGCCAGTAGTATAGATCCCAGGCCGAACACTGAAGCTTTCTTT. Translation gives CASSIDPRPNTEAFF.

Details on this clonotype: The junction and the germline gene differ at one end; a read error may be behind it. The rearrangement joins TRBV4-1 to TRBJ1-4; TRBD1 might be the D (5 bases). Germline loops: CDR1 MGHRA, CDR2 YSYEKL. CDR3 length equals 14 residues. CDR3 sequence reads: CASSQVQDGTHLCF. CDR3 sequence (DNA): TGTGCCAGCAGCCAAGTCCAGGACGGGACTCATCTGTGTTTT.

A few counts support this clonotype. The chain links TRBV5-1 to TRBJ1-1; 10 bases match TRBD1. From germline, CDR1 is SGHRS and CDR2 YFSETQ. This CDR3 has 13 residues. Trimming at V came to 5 bases and at J to 4 bases, leaving 2 bases not matched to a gene. In DNA, the CDR3 is TGCGCCAGCAGGGGGGACAGGGGCACTGAAGCTTTCTTT. Translation: CASRGDRGTEAFF.

The rearrangement links TRBV29-1 to TRBJ1-4, with 10 bases aligning to TRBD1. The CDR3 length is 13 residues. V gave up 4 bases and J gave up 8 bases; unmatched junction bases: 4. Germline loops: CDR1 SQVTM, CDR2 ANQGSEA. DNA of the CDR3: TGCAGCGTTGGGACAGGGGGTGGAGAAAAACTGTTTTTT. This codes for CSVGTGGGEKLFF.

This clonotype was seen many times. This rearrangement joins TRBV7-9 to TRBJ2-2; 11 positions match TRBD2. V dropped 3 bases and J dropped 0; count of bases not matched to a gene: 0. The CDR3 runs to 16 residues. Germline loops: CDR1 SEHNR, CDR2 FQNEAQ (reference sequence). The CDR3 sequence: CASSLGLAANTGELFF. CDR3 DNA sequence: TGTGCCAGCAGCTTGGGACTAGCGGCGAACACCGGGGAGCTGTTTTTT.

This chain joins TRBV29-1 and TRBJ1-1; 7 bases agree with TRBD1. This CDR3 spans 16 amino acids. Per the germline V gene, CDR1 is SQVTM and CDR2 is ANQGSEA. After removal of 4 bases from V and 4 bases from J, the junction contained 15 bases not matched to a gene. This CDR3 is CSVASSPSSGGTEAFF. The CDR3 bases are TGCAGCGTTGCCAGCAGCCCCAGCTCAGGGGGCACTGAAGCTTTCTTT.

With respect to this clonotype: Germline and junction disagree at one end, which may indicate a read error. The chain combines TRBV5-1 with TRBJ2-1, with 12 positions matching TRBD2. CDR1 is SGHRS, CDR2 YFSETQ, per germline. The CDR3 runs 13 residues. The chain's CDR3 is CASSLAGGVEQFF. CDR3 sequence (DNA): TGTGCCAGCAGCCTAGCGGGAGGGGTTGAGCAGTTCTTC.

The V and J genes are TRBV29-1 and TRBJ1-4, with 9 bases that match TRBD1. The germline V gene encodes CDR1 SQVTM and CDR2 ANQGSEA. Unmatched junction bases numbered 7, after V lost 7 bases and J lost 7 bases. The CDR3 has 13 amino acids. CDR3 nucleotide sequence: TGCAGCGCAGGACAGGGGAACACTGAAAAACTGTTTTTT. It specifies CSAGQGNTEKLFF.

The chain combines TRBV10-3 with TRBJ2-7; TRBD1 or TRBD2 may be the D gene (5 bases each). Trimming took off 0 bases at V and 4 bases at J, with 10 bases between the two ends. The germline CDR1 and CDR2 sequences are ENHRY and SYGVKD. The CDR3 is 14 amino acids. CDR3 sequence reads: CAISESIGAYEQYF. The DNA for the CDR3 is TGTGCCATCAGTGAGTCGATCGGGGCTTACGAGCAGTACTTC.

This clonotype was recorded a few times. The rearrangement joins TRBV12-5 to TRBJ1-1; D remains unclear. Per germline, CDR1 LGHNT and CDR2 FRNRAP. The CDR3 is 12 amino acids. The ends were cut back, 2 bases at V and 4 bases at J, with 5 bases in the middle. In DNA form, the CDR3 reads TGTGCTAGTGGTTTGTTCGGCACTGAAGCTTTCTTT. Its protein product is CASGLFGTEAFF.

At least ten counts were recorded for this clonotype. The gene calls are TRBV5-1 and TRBJ2-7; TRBD1 is a possible D gene (6 bases). The CDR3 has 14 amino acids. Trimming removed 6 bases from V and 2 bases from J, with 15 bases in between. Germline V gene data show CDR1 as SGHRS and CDR2 as YFSETQ. The CDR3 DNA reads TGCGCCAGCAAAGGGGGTCACGGACCCTACGAGCAGTACTTC. It yields the protein CASKGGHGPYEQYF.

This chain uses TRBV9 with TRBJ2-5; perhaps TRBD1 as D (6 bases). The CDR3 runs to 14 residues. CDR1 is SGDLS, CDR2 YYNGEE, per germline. Between the trimmed V and J ends, which lost 2 bases and 4 bases, there was a span of 12 bases. The DNA of the CDR3 is TGTGCCAGCAGCGTTGAGGAGACAGGAGAGACCCAGTACTTC. It encodes CASSVEETGETQYF.

The V gene is TRBV10-3, the J gene TRBJ1-2, with 11 bases aligning to TRBD1. CDR1 is ENHRY, CDR2 SYGVKD, per germline. The CDR3 length is 14 residues. V was pared by 6 bases and J by 4 bases, with 4 bases of the junction left unmatched. CDR3 in amino acids: CAISGQGAGYGYTF. For the CDR3, the DNA is TGTGCCATCAGCGGACAGGGGGCGGGCTATGGCTACACCTTC.

Comments on this clonotype: Just one base apart from a much larger clone, this may be a read error. V usage is TRBV25-1 and J usage is TRBJ1-1; possibly TRBD1 for D (5 bases). Between the trimmed V and J ends, which lost 8 bases and 5 bases, there was a span of 15 bases. Germline V lookup: CDR1 MGHDK, CDR2 SYGVNS. CDR3 size: 13 residues. The CDR3 bases are TGTGCCAGCGGCAGACAGCGACGGACTGAAGCTTTCTTT. Its protein is CASGRQRRTEAFF. The full variable domain, with the rest looked up from reference TRBV25-1 and TRBJ1-1, is EADIYQTPRYLVIGTGKKITLECSQTMGHDKMYWYQQDPGMELHLIHYSYGVNSTEKGDLSSESTVSRIRTEHFPLTLESARPSHTSQYLCASGRQRRTEAFFGQGTRLTVV.

V gene TRBV29-1 combines with J gene TRBJ2-7; 7 bases align to TRBD2. V was clipped by 5 bases and J by 3 bases; unmatched bases: 4. The CDR3 covers 12 residues. Germline loops: CDR1 SQVTM, CDR2 ANQGSEA. The CDR3 DNA is TGCAGCGTTTCTAGCGGCCACTACGAGCAGTACTTC. Residues: CSVSSGHYEQYF.

This clonotype turned up a few times. V gene TRBV14 combines with J gene TRBJ1-4, with D unresolved. The V end lost 5 bases, the J end lost 0 bases, and 10 bases lay between the germline ends. There are 15 residues in the CDR3. CDR1 SGHDN and CDR2 FVKESK come from the germline V gene. The CDR3 reads CASSAAGTTNEKLFF. CDR3 nucleotides: TGTGCCAGCAGCGCCGCCGGGACAACTAATGAAAAACTGTTTTTT.

The CDR3 sequence: CASSLWSSYNEQFF. The CDR3 coding sequence is TGTGCCAGCAGTTTGTGGAGCTCCTACAATGAGCAGTTCTTC. The gene calls are TRBV12-3 or TRBV12-4 and TRBJ2-1; D call uncertain. With 3 bases removed from V and 0 bases from J, the gap between germline ends came to 6 bases. This CDR3 has 14 residues.

J is TRBJ1-2 and V is TRBV29-1, with 10 bases identical to TRBD1. Looked up from germline, CDR1 is SQVTM and CDR2 is ANQGSEA. V dropped 7 bases and J dropped 8; count of bases not matched to a gene: 7. CDR3 length: 12 residues. DNA for the CDR3: TGCAGCGGGCGACAGGGGGCAGACGGCTACACCTTC. This gives the protein CSGRQGADGYTF.

This clonotype was detected many times. The rearrangement links TRBV14 to TRBJ1-3, with D uncertain. With 4 bases removed from V and 2 bases from J, the gap between germline ends came to 12 bases. Germline V gene data show CDR1 as SGHDN and CDR2 as FVKESK. This CDR3 contains 15 residues. CDR3 sequence reads: CASSLEHSPGNTIYF. The CDR3, as DNA: TGTGCCAGCAGCCTAGAACATTCGCCTGGAAACACCATATATTTT.

This clonotype was observed many times. CDR3 DNA sequence: TGTGCCAGCAGTTTTATGACAGGGGGTAATTCACCCCTCCACTTT. Amino acid sequence: CASSFMTGGNSPLHF. This chain uses TRBV12-3 or TRBV12-4 with TRBJ1-6, with 9 bases fitting TRBD1. This CDR3 region has 15 residues. The V segment lost 3 bases and the J segment 6 bases; nucleotides outside the gene matches: 3.

The chain couples TRBV15 to TRBJ1-1; D gene uncertain. The CDR3 covers 16 residues. The germline gives CDR1 LNHNV, CDR2 YYDKDF (reference sequence). Trimming cost V 1 base and J 5 bases, with 17 bases left between them. DNA for the CDR3: TGTGCCACCAGCAGAGGAGGCATCGGGGAATTGACTGAAGCTTTCTTT. Its translation: CATSRGGIGELTEAFF.